The rows below give T cell receptor beta chains drawn from one sample of a study of siplizumab effects on memory and regulatory T cells. Sequencing was performed with immunoSEQ multiplex PCR; in TCRdb, only in-frame clones are kept and a portion is missing. The repertoire consists of over 90,000 clones, with 80% to 95% occurring once and the leading ten covering roughly 1.1%. Sequencing was done on a sample of CD4+ T cells sorted from blood. The receptors were sampled from a human donor in good health. Both conserved end residues are part of each CDR3. D genes are given only for firm matches. Expanded clones are given a class, and other clones once, few, many or no size at all.

d_call	clone_size	v_call	j_call	cdr3_aa	cdr3_nt
.	.	TRBV5-1	TRBJ1-4	CASSPWQTNEKLFF	TGCGCCAGCAGCCCGTGGCAGACTAATGAAAAACTGTTTTTT
.	.	TRBV5-1	TRBJ1-1	CASSIGGVNTEAFF	TGCGCCAGCAGCATTGGAGGGGTAAACACTGAAGCTTTCTTT
.	once	TRBV6-1	TRBJ2-1	CASSGRAGSDEQFF	TGTGCCAGCAGTGGACGGGCCGGGTCGGATGAGCAGTTCTTC
TRBD1	.	TRBV29-1	TRBJ2-3	CSVSTGTGVEDTQYF	TGCAGCGTATCCACCGGGACAGGGGTCGAAGATACGCAGTATTTT
TRBD2	.	TRBV28	TRBJ2-7	CASIVSGSGHEQYF	TGTGCCAGCATCGTTAGCGGGAGTGGCCACGAGCAGTACTTC
.	once	TRBV21-1	TRBJ2-7	CASVKATRTPYEQYF	TGTGCCAGCGTAAAGGCTACTAGAACTCCCTACGAGCAGTACTTC
TRBD1	.	TRBV5-1	TRBJ1-4	CASSETGRNEKLFF	TGCGCCAGCAGCGAGACAGGGCGTAATGAAAAACTGTTTTTT
.	.	TRBV14	TRBJ2-5	CASSQVGRGQYF	TGTGCCAGCAGCCAGGTTGGCCGGGGGCAGTACTTC
TRBD1	.	TRBV6-1	TRBJ1-5	CASSEAGQGGQPQHF	TGTGCCAGCAGTGAAGCGGGACAGGGGGGCCAGCCCCAGCATTTT
TRBD1	.	TRBV6-6	TRBJ2-5	CATQGAGETQYF	TGTGCCACCCAGGGGGCTGGGGAGACCCAGTACTTC
TRBD1	.	TRBV10-2	TRBJ1-6	CASSSDRGGSPLHF	TGCGCCAGCAGCTCCGACAGGGGCGGTTCACCCCTCCACTTT
TRBD2	.	TRBV5-4	TRBJ2-2	CASSQGGKNTGELFF	TGTGCCAGCAGCCAGGGAGGGAAGAACACCGGGGAGCTGTTTTTT
.	.	TRBV6-4	TRBJ2-3	CASSPKVGGTMRDTQYF	TGTGCCAGCAGCCCAAAGGTTGGCGGGACGATGAGAGATACGCAGTATTTT
.	.	TRBV6-5	TRBJ2-7	CASSSGGRTYEQYF	TGTGCCAGCAGTTCGGGCGGCAGAACCTACGAGCAGTACTTC
.	.	TRBV19	TRBJ2-1	CASSIGGGSYNEQFF	TGTGCCAGTAGTATAGGAGGGGGTTCCTACAATGAGCAGTTCTTC
.	.	TRBV5-4	TRBJ1-4	CASSPPGRGEKLFF	TGTGCCAGCAGCCCTCCGGGACGAGGGGAAAAACTGTTTTTT
TRBD2	.	TRBV11-2	TRBJ2-1	CASSLSGTRHRNEQFF	TGTGCCAGCAGCTTATCCGGGACTAGGCATCGGAATGAGCAGTTCTTC
TRBD2	.	TRBV28	TRBJ2-3	CASSTSGTSGRGGTDTQYF	TGTGCCAGCAGTACTTCCGGGACTAGCGGGAGGGGTGGCACAGATACGCAGTATTTT
TRBD2	.	TRBV5-1	TRBJ2-5	CASSLGLPPGGTQYF	TGCGCCAGCAGCCTGGGACTACCGCCGGGAGGGACCCAGTACTTC
.	.	TRBV10-2	TRBJ1-3	CASSENRRNTIYF	TGCGCCAGCAGTGAGAACAGAAGAAACACCATATATTTT
TRBD2	.	TRBV14	TRBJ2-1	CASSPVGGRLFF	TGTGCCAGCAGCCCCGTCGGCGGGAGGCTGTTCTTC
TRBD1	.	TRBV5-4	TRBJ2-3	CASSLLIAGTGKTDAQYF	TGTGCCAGCAGCTTGTTGATTGCCGGGACAGGGAAGACAGATGCGCAGTATTTT
.	once	TRBV27	TRBJ1-2	CASIIHESTRVF	TGTGCCAGCATCATCCATGAATCGACGAGGGTCTTC
TRBD2	.	TRBV5-8	TRBJ2-1	CASSSLRLAEGEQFF	TGTGCCAGCAGCTCCCTCAGACTAGCAGAGGGTGAGCAGTTCTTC
.	.	TRBV28	TRBJ1-2	CAITGRGDGYTF	TGTGCCATCACCGGCAGGGGAGATGGCTACACCTTC
.	.	TRBV5-1	TRBJ2-7	CASTTWGINEQYF	TGCGCCAGCACTACTTGGGGGATCAACGAGCAGTACTTC
TRBD2	.	TRBV4-1	TRBJ2-5	CASSQDVAGGRETQYF	TGCGCCAGCAGCCAAGATGTAGCGGGAGGGCGAGAGACCCAGTACTTC
TRBD1	.	TRBV6-1	TRBJ1-3	CASRPTGNRENTIYF	TGTGCCAGCAGACCGACAGGGAATAGGGAAAACACCATATATTTT
.	.	TRBV2	TRBJ2-1	CASSVQDSSYNEQFF	TGTGCCAGCAGTGTGCAGGACAGCTCCTACAATGAGCAGTTCTTC
.	.	TRBV9	TRBJ2-7	CASSARLGKLYEQYF	TGTGCCAGCAGCGCAAGACTGGGCAAACTCTACGAGCAGTACTTC
.	.	TRBV5-8	TRBJ2-2	CASSLSSENTGELFF	TGTGCCAGCAGCTTGTCTAGCGAGAACACCGGGGAGCTGTTTTTT
.	.	TRBV5-4	TRBJ2-2	CASSLPRSGELFF	TGTGCCAGCAGCTTACCTAGGTCCGGGGAGCTGTTTTTT
.	.	TRBV28	TRBJ1-5	CASGSPGVLGEPQHF	TGTGCCAGTGGATCCCCGGGGGTTTTAGGTGAGCCCCAGCATTTT
.	.	TRBV9	TRBJ2-1	CASSVGLQNHDRGTSYNEQFF	TGTGCCAGCAGCGTAGGACTCCAAAATCATGACCGGGGGACTTCCTACAATGAGCAGTTCTTC
TRBD1	.	TRBV18	TRBJ2-1	CASSPPGQGAREQFF	TGTGCCAGCTCACCACCGGGACAGGGGGCACGAGAGCAGTTCTTC
.	.	TRBV19	TRBJ2-7	CASSGSAMYEQYF	TGTGCCAGTAGCGGGAGTGCAATGTACGAGCAGTACTTC
TRBD1	.	TRBV2	TRBJ2-7	CATARQGPLYGQYF	TGTGCCACCGCCCGACAGGGCCCCCTCTACGGGCAGTACTTC
.	.	TRBV27	TRBJ2-5	CASSFSGRRGETQYF	TGTGCCAGCAGTTTTAGTGGGAGAAGGGGGGAGACCCAGTACTTC
.	.	TRBV6-5	TRBJ2-7	CASSSRAGYWYEQYF	TGTGCCAGCAGTTCCCGGGCCGGATATTGGTACGAGCAGTACTTC
.	.	TRBV29-1	TRBJ1-1	CSVPSGRFEAFF	TGCAGCGTGCCCTCAGGCCGATTTGAAGCTTTCTTT
.	.	TRBV5-1	TRBJ2-7	CASSLALYSAGPYEQYF	TGCGCCAGCAGCTTGGCCCTTTATTCGGCAGGGCCCTACGAGCAGTACTTC
.	.	TRBV19	TRBJ2-7	CASSMVASEQYF	TGTGCCAGTAGTATGGTGGCTAGCGAGCAGTACTTC
.	.	TRBV7-9	TRBJ2-1	CASSLDLGAQGEQFF	TGTGCCAGCAGCTTAGATTTGGGGGCGCAGGGTGAGCAGTTCTTC
TRBD1	.	TRBV5-1	TRBJ2-7	CASSPTGQFLREQYF	TGCGCCAGCAGCCCGACGGGACAGTTTTTGCGAGAGCAGTACTTC
.	.	TRBV7-9	TRBJ1-1	CASSEGREEAFF	TGTGCCAGCAGCGAGGGACGGGAGGAAGCTTTCTTT
.	.	TRBV5-1	TRBJ2-6	CASSLGTLIRANVLTF	TGCGCCAGCAGCTTGGGGACATTAATAAGGGCCAACGTCCTGACTTTC